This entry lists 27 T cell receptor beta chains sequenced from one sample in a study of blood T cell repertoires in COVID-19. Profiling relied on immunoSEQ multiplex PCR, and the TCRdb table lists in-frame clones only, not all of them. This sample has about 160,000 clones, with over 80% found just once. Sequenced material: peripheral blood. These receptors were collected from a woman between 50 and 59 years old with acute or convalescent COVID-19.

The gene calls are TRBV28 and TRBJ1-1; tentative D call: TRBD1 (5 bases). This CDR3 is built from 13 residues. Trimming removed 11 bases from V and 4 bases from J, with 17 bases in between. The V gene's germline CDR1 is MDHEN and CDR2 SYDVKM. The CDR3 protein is CAGLSTGGTEAFF. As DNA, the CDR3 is TGTGCCGGCCTAAGTACCGGGGGCACTGAAGCTTTCTTT.

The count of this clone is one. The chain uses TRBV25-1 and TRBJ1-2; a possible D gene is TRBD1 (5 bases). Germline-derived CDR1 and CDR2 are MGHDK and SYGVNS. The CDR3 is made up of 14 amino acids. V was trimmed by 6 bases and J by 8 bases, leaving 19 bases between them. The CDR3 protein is CASSAGRGLRGYTF. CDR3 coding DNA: TGTGCCAGCAGCGCCGGGAGGGGTTTAAGGGGCTACACCTTC.

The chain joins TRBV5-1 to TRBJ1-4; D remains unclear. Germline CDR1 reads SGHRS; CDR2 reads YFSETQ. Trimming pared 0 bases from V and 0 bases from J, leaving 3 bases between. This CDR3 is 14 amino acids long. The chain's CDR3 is CASSLGATNEKLFF. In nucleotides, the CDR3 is TGCGCCAGCAGCTTGGGAGCAACTAATGAAAAACTGTTTTTT.

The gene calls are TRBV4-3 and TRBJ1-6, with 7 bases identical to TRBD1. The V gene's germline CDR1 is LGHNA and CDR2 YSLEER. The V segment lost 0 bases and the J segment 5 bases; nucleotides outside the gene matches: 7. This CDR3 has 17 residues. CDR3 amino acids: CASSQDKGAVDNSPLHF. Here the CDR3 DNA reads TGCGCCAGCAGCCAAGATAAGGGGGCGGTGGATAATTCACCCCTCCACTTT.

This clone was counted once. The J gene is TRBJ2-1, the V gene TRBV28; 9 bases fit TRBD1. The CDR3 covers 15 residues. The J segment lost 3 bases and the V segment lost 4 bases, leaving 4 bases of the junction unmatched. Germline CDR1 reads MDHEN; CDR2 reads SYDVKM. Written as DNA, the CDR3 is TGTGCCAGCAGTTCCTTGACAGGGGGCTACAATGAGCAGTTCTTC. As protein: CASSSLTGGYNEQFF.

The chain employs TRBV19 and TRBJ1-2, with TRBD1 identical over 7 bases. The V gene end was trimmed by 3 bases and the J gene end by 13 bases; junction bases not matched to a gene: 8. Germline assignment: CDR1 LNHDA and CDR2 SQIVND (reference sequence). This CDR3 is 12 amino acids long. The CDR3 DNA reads TGTGCCAGTAGTATCGCAGACAGGGCACGCACCTTC. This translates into CASSIADRARTF.

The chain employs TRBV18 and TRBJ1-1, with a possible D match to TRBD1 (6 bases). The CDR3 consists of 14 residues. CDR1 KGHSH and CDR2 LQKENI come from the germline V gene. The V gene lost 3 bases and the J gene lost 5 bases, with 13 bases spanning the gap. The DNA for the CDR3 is TGTGCCAGCTCACCGAAAGGACAGTGGACTGAAGCTTTCTTT. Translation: CASSPKGQWTEAFF.

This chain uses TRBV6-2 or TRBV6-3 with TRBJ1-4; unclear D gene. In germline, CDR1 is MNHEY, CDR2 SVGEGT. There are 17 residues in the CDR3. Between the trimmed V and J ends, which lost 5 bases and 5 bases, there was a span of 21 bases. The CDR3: CASSRFRSGHPNEKLFF. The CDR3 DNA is TGTGCCAGCAGTCGGTTCCGCAGCGGGCACCCGAATGAAAAACTGTTTTTT.

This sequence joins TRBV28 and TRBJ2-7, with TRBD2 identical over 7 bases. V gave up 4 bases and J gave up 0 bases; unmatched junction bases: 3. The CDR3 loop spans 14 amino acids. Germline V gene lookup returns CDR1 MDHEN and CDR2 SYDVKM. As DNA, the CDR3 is TGTGCCAGCAGTTCCCGGACTAGCTCCTACGAGCAGTACTTC. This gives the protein CASSSRTSSYEQYF.

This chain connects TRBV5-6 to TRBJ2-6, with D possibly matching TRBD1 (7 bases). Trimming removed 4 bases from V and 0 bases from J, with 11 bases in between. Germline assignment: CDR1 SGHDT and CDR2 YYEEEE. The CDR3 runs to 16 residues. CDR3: CASSGGTDSGANVLTF. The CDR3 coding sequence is TGTGCCAGCAGCGGAGGGACAGACTCTGGGGCCAACGTCCTGACTTTC.

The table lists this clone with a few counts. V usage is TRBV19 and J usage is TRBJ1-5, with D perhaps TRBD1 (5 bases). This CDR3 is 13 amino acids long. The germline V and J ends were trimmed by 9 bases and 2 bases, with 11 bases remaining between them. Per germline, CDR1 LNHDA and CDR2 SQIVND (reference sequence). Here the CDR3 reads CASQGYGNQPQHF. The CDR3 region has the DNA TGTGCCAGCCAGGGATATGGCAATCAGCCCCAGCATTTT.

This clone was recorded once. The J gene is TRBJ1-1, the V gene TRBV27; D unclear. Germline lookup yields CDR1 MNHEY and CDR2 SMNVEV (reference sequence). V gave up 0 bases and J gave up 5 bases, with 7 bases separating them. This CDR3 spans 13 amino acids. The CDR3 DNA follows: TGTGCCAGCAGTTTATCTCCCGAGACTGAAGCTTTCTTT. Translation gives CASSLSPETEAFF.

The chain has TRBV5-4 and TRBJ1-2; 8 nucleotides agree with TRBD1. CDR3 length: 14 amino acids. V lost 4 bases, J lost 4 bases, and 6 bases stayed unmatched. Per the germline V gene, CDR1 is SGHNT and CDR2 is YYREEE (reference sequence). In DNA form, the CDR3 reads TGTGCCAGCAGCCTCAGGGGGCTCGGCTATGGCTACACCTTC. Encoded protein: CASSLRGLGYGYTF.

CDR3 bases: TGTGCCTGGAGGTTAGGGGGCGACTATGGCTACACCTTC. Protein: CAWRLGGDYGYTF. V is TRBV30 and J is TRBJ1-2; 7 nucleotides match TRBD1. V lost 3 bases and J lost 3; bases outside the gene matches: 4. This CDR3 has 13 amino acids. CDR1 is GTSNPN and CDR2 is SVGIG in the germline V gene (reference sequence).

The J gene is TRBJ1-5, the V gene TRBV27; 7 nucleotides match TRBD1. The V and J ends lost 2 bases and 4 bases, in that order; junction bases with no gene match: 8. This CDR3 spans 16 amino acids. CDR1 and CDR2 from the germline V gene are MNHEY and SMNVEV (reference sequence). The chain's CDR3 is CASSLPTGTANQPQHF. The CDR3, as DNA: TGTGCCAGCAGTTTACCGACAGGGACAGCTAATCAGCCCCAGCATTTT.

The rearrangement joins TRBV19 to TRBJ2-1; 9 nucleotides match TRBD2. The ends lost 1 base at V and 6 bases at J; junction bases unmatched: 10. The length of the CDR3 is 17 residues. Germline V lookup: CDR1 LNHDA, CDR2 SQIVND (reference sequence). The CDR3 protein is CASSIGRLAGTINEQFF. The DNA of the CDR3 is TGTGCCAGTAGTATAGGGCGCCTAGCGGGAACCATCAATGAGCAGTTCTTC.

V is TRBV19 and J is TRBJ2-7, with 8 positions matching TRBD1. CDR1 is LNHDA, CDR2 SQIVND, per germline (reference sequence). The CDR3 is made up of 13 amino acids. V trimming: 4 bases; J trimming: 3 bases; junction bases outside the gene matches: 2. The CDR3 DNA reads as TGTGCCAGTAGTAGACAGGGGAACTACGAGCAGTACTTC. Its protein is CASSRQGNYEQYF.

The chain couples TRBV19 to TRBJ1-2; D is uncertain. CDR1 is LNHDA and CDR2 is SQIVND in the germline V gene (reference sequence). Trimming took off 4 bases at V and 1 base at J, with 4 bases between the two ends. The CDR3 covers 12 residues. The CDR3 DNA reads TGTGCCAGTAGTACTCTTAACTATGGCTACACCTTC. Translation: CASSTLNYGYTF.

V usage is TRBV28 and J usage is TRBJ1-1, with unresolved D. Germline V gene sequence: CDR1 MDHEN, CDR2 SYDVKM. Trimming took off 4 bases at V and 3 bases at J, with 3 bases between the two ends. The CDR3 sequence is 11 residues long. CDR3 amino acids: CASSSYTEAFF. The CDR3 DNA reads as TGTGCCAGCAGTTCATACACTGAAGCTTTCTTT. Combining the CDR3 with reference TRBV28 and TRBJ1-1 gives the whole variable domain DVKVTQSSRYLVKRTGEKVFLECVQDMDHENMFWYRQDPGLGLRLIYFSYDVKMKEKGDIPEGYSVSREKKERFSLILESASTNQTSMYLCASSSYTEAFFGQGTRLTVV.

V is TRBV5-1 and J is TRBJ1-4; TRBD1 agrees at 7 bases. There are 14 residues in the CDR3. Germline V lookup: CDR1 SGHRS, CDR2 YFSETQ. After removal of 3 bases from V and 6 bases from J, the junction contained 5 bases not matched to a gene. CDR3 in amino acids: CASSSTGLDEKLFF. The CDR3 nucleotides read TGCGCCAGCAGCTCGACAGGGTTGGATGAAAAACTGTTTTTT.

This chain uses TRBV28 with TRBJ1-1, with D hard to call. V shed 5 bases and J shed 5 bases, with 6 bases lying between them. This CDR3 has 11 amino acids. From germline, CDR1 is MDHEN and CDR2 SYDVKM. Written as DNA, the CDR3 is TGTGCCAGCAGTCTGGAGACTGAAGCTTTCTTT. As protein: CASSLETEAFF.

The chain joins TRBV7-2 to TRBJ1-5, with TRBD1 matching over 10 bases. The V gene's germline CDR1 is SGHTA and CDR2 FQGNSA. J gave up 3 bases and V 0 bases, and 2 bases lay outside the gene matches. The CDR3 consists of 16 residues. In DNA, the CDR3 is TGTGCCAGCAGCTTAGCGGGACAGGGGAACAATCAGCCCCAGCATTTT. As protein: CASSLAGQGNNQPQHF.

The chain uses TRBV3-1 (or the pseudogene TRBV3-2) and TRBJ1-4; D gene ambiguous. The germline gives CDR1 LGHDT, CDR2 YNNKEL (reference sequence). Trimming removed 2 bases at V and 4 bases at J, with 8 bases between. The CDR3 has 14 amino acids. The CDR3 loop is CASSQSFGNEKLFF. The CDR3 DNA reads TGTGCCAGCAGCCAAAGCTTTGGTAATGAAAAACTGTTTTTT.

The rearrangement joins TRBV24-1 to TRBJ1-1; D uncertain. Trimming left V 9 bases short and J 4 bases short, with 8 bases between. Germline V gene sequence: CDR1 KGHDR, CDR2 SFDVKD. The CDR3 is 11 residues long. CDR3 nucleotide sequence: TGTGCCACCCGGTCAAGCACTGAAGCTTTCTTT. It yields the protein CATRSSTEAFF.

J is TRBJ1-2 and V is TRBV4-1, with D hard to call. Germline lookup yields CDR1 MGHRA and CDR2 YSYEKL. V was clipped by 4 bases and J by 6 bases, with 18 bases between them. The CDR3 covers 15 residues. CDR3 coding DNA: TGCGCCAGCAGCCCGATTCCGGGAGGGTCGGATGGCTACACCTTC. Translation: CASSPIPGGSDGYTF.

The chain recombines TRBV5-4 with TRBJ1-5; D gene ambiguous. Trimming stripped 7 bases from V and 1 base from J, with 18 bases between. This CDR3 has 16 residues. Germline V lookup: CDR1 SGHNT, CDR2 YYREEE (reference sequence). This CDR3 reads CASLTLQVVSNQPQHF. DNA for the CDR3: TGTGCCAGCCTGACCCTTCAGGTCGTGAGCAATCAGCCCCAGCATTTT.

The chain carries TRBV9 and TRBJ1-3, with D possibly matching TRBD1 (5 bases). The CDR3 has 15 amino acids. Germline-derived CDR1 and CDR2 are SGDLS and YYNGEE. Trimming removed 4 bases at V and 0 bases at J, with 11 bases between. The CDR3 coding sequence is TGTGCCAGCAGCTCAGAAGGGGACTCTGGAAACACCATATATTTT. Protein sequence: CASSSEGDSGNTIYF. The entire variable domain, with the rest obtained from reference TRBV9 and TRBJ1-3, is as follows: DSGVTQTPKHLITATGQRVTLRCSPRSGDLSVYWYQQSLDQGLQFLIQYYNGEERAKGNILERFSAQQFPDLHSELNLSSLELGDSALYFCASSSEGDSGNTIYFGEGSWLTVV.